The next 2 T cell receptor beta chains were all read from a single sample in a study of Graves' ophthalmopathy and Graves' hyperthyroidism. RNA transcripts yielded amplified TCR beta CDR3 regions. A first-round RT-PCR used HTBI primers, followed by a second-round multiplex PCR. TCRdb reanalysed the multiplex PCR reads using MiXCR and keeps one entry per CDR3 protein. The table shows a few hundred thousand distinct CDR3 sequences, with 15% occurring only once. The material sequenced was peripheral blood. The receptors come from a woman between 18 and 29 years old with stable Graves' hyperthyroidism.

This clonotype was detected ten times or more. The chain uses TRBV27 and TRBJ2-7; D possibly corresponds to TRBD2 (7 bases). The V gene's germline CDR1 is MNHEY and CDR2 SMNVEV (reference sequence). This CDR3 contains 13 residues. V was trimmed by 6 bases and J by 4 bases, leaving 13 bases between them. In DNA form, the CDR3 reads TGTGCCAGCAGCGAGGGGAGGGGGTACGAGCAGTACTTC. It encodes CASSEGRGYEQYF.

This clonotype was observed many times. The chain joins TRBV4-1 to TRBJ1-1; no reliable D call. CDR1 MGHRA and CDR2 YSYEKL come from the germline V gene. This CDR3 contains 15 residues. Between the trimmed V and J ends, which lost 1 base and 1 base, there was a span of 10 bases. The CDR3 DNA reads as TGCGCCAGCAGCCAAGTTCGGGGAACGAACACTGAAGCTTTCTTT. This gives the protein CASSQVRGTNTEAFF.